This T cell receptor (beta chain) was documented in a study of T cell repertoires in cytomegalovirus infection (dated by TCRdb to between 2019 and 2020). Study-wide context: The HLA type of each donor mattered for the analysis, because public TCR beta signatures pointed to carriage of CMV infection along with the matching HLA type.

The data were produced on an Illumina HiSeq 1500. TCRdb reran the public reads through fastp at Q25 and MiXCR, keeping productive beta chains. Identical CDR3 protein sequences are pooled into one entry, listed with their most common genes and DNA. In all, the sample holds about 97,000 distinct CDR3 sequences, and about 17% of those were seen once. The ten largest account for more than 7% of the sample. V is pared back by 3 bases and J by 4 bases, with 10 bases lying between the germline termini. Inclusive of the bounding cysteine and phenylalanine, the CDR3 is 13 residues long. The entry retains the CDR3 DNA only, 39 bases that are in frame from base 1. The germline V gene (reference sequence) gives CDR1 as DFQATT and CDR2 as SNEGSKA. What the work shows at the level of the full study, not this receptor alone: In both this cohort and an independent cohort of approximately 350 donors, the cumulative frequency of public TCR beta family members distinguished carriers of CMV infection plus the relevant HLA type. The ex vivo response was dominated by HLA-C-restricted CMV-specific TCR beta clonotypes, and the single most frequent clonotype in two of eight donors was supplied by these HLA-C-restricted clonotypes.

This clonotype was recorded a few times. Its antigen specificity is not known. No clone much larger than this one lies a single base away; base qualities are absent. The chain is made from TRBV20-1 and TRBJ1-5, with a tentative D gene TRBD1 over 6 matching bases. The sequencing sample was made of PBMCs. This TCR was recovered from a human donor in good health (CMV status not recorded). Some clones in this sample may be carry-over from other donors' samples. The DNA is TGCAGTGCTAGCGGGGACATTAATCAGCCCCAGCATTTT. Protein translation: CSASGDINQPQHF.